Listed below are T cell receptor beta chains from one sample, sequenced in a study of blood T cell repertoires in COVID-19. Produced via immunoSEQ multiplex PCR; TCRdb's table is partial and in-frame only. Of approximately 15,000 clones listed, 70% to 90% are singletons. The sequencing sample was made of peripheral blood. The origin of the receptors is a human donor with active COVID-19. The donor label of this sample is uncertain. The CDR3 runs from the conserved cysteine through the conserved F or W. The D gene is left open where the match is weak. For some rows the clone size is stated as once, few or many, or as a class when expanded; others skip it.

v_call	j_call	clone_size	d_call	cdr3_aa	cdr3_nt
TRBV5-5	TRBJ1-6	NA	TRBD1	CASSSTTGSSYNSPLHF	TGTGCCAGCAGCTCCACGACAGGGAGCTCCTATAATTCACCCCTCCACTTT
TRBV5-4	TRBJ2-7	NA	NA	CASRKEEGLDEQYF	TGTGCCAGCAGAAAAGAAGAGGGCCTCGACGAGCAGTACTTC
TRBV21-1	TRBJ2-7	NA	NA	CALRQGISYEQYF	TGTGCCTTAAGGCAGGGCATCTCCTACGAGCAGTACTTC
TRBV2	TRBJ1-4	NA	NA	CASSENRGANEKLFF	TGTGCCAGCAGCGAAAATCGGGGTGCTAATGAAAAACTGTTTTTT
TRBV9	TRBJ2-3	NA	NA	CASSAMTTSTDTQYF	TGTGCCAGCAGCGCCATGACGACTAGCACAGATACGCAGTATTTT
TRBV2	TRBJ2-5	NA	TRBD1	CASSQQGGQETQYF	TGTGCCAGCAGTCAACAGGGGGGCCAAGAGACCCAGTACTTC
TRBV2	TRBJ2-7	few	TRBD1	CASSSGTGLFRSSAYEQYF	TGTGCCAGCAGTTCCGGGACAGGGTTATTTAGGTCGTCGGCCTACGAGCAGTACTTC
TRBV20-1	TRBJ1-2	NA	NA	CSASLRFYGYTF	TGCAGTGCTAGTCTGAGATTCTATGGCTACACCTTC
TRBV4-1	TRBJ2-7	NA	TRBD2	CASKGLSYEQYF	TGCGCCAGCAAGGGACTATCCTACGAGCAGTACTTC
TRBV2	TRBJ1-2	NA	NA	CASIGVGGPLTMSYTF	TGTGCCAGCATCGGGGTTGGGGGCCCCTTGACTATGAGCTACACCTTC
TRBV9	TRBJ2-1	NA	TRBD1	CASSPTGTGGREQFF	TGTGCCAGCAGCCCGACCGGGACAGGGGGCAGGGAGCAGTTCTTC
TRBV7-7	TRBJ2-1	NA	NA	CARRLNEQFF	TGTGCGAGAAGACTTAATGAGCAGTTCTTC
TRBV6-2/TRBV6-3	TRBJ1-6	NA	TRBD1	CASSLHRTGRNSPLHF	TGTGCCAGCAGTCTTCATAGGACAGGGCGGAATTCACCCCTCCACTTT
TRBV3-1/TRBV3-2	TRBJ1-6	NA	TRBD1	CASSPKTGTSPLHF	TGTGCCAGCAGCCCTAAGACAGGGACTTCACCCCTCCACTTT
TRBV3-1/TRBV3-2	TRBJ2-5	NA	NA	CASSQKGRAETQYF	TGTGCCAGCAGCCAAAAGGGCAGGGCAGAGACCCAGTACTTC
TRBV7-3	TRBJ2-1	once	NA	CASSLTPNNEQFF	TGTGCCAGCAGCTTAACTCCCAACAATGAGCAGTTCTTC
TRBV7-2	TRBJ2-1	NA	NA	CASSLAGSSYNEQFF	TGTGCCAGCAGCTTAGCGGGGAGCTCCTACAATGAGCAGTTCTTC
TRBV18	TRBJ2-5	NA	NA	CASSPYLGGSQETQYF	TGTGCCAGCTCACCCTACCTTGGGGGCTCCCAAGAGACCCAGTACTTC
TRBV5-1	TRBJ2-2	NA	TRBD2	CASRGPGLAGAGELFF	TGCGCCAGCAGGGGCCCGGGACTAGCGGGGGCCGGGGAGCTGTTTTTT
TRBV11-3	TRBJ1-1	once	NA	CASSFQGRAEAFF	TGTGCCAGCAGCTTTCAGGGGAGGGCTGAAGCTTTCTTT
TRBV27	TRBJ2-7	NA	TRBD2	CASSSRREVSYEQYF	TGTGCCAGCAGTTCACGGCGGGAGGTCTCCTACGAGCAGTACTTC
TRBV15	TRBJ2-1	NA	TRBD2	CATSRDRLAGVNHNEQFF	TGTGCCACCAGCAGAGATAGGCTAGCGGGGGTGAACCACAATGAGCAGTTCTTC
TRBV24-1	TRBJ2-3	NA	NA	CATSPLGGASTDTQYF	TGTGCCACCAGTCCCCTAGGCGGGGCTAGCACAGATACGCAGTATTTT
TRBV3-1/TRBV3-2	TRBJ1-1	NA	NA	CASARVETEAFF	TGTGCCAGCGCCCGGGTAGAGACTGAAGCTTTCTTT
TRBV5-4	TRBJ1-1	NA	TRBD1	CASRDGTDEAFF	TGTGCCAGCAGGGACGGGACAGATGAAGCTTTCTTT
TRBV6-5	TRBJ1-1	NA	NA	CASSYSRTANTEAFF	TGTGCCAGCAGTTACTCTAGGACAGCGAACACTGAAGCTTTCTTT
TRBV29-1	TRBJ1-1	NA	NA	CSVEARQNTEAFF	TGCAGCGTTGAAGCCAGGCAGAACACTGAAGCTTTCTTT
TRBV7-2	TRBJ2-7	NA	TRBD2	CASSPQRAGGSNEQYF	TGTGCCAGCAGCCCCCAGAGAGCGGGAGGCTCCAACGAGCAGTACTTC
TRBV19	TRBJ2-1	NA	NA	CASSVGTNNEQFF	TGTGCCAGTAGTGTCGGGACAAACAATGAGCAGTTCTTC
TRBV5-1	TRBJ2-4	NA	TRBD2	CASSSNPGLAGGNKNIQYF	TGCGCCAGCAGCTCGAACCCGGGACTAGCGGGAGGGAACAAAAACATTCAGTACTTC
TRBV20-1	TRBJ1-2	NA	NA	CSAPQDYGYTF	TGCAGTGCTCCTCAGGACTATGGCTACACCTTC
TRBV2	TRBJ2-3	NA	NA	CASSESSRGRSADTQYF	TGTGCCAGCAGTGAATCGTCGCGCGGGCGGAGCGCAGATACGCAGTATTTT
TRBV18	TRBJ2-5	NA	NA	CASSPSFSQETQYF	TGTGCCAGCTCACCATCATTCAGTCAAGAGACCCAGTACTTC
TRBV16	TRBJ1-6	NA	NA	CASSQRSLDNSPLHF	TGTGCCAGCAGCCAACGTTCACTCGATAATTCACCCCTCCACTTT
TRBV11-2	TRBJ2-2	NA	NA	CASSINLWAGRTGELFF	TGTGCCAGCAGCATAAATTTGTGGGCAGGGCGGACCGGGGAGCTGTTTTTT
TRBV4-3	TRBJ2-3	NA	NA	CASSRTLASTDTQYF	TGCGCCAGCAGCCGAACCTTAGCGAGCACAGATACGCAGTATTTT
TRBV15	TRBJ2-5	NA	NA	CATSRVSGIETQYF	TGTGCCACCAGCAGAGTTTCAGGGATAGAGACCCAGTACTTC
TRBV15	TRBJ1-2	NA	NA	CATSRAETGRGGYTF	TGTGCCACCAGCAGAGCTGAAACAGGGAGAGGTGGCTACACCTTC
TRBV6-5	TRBJ1-2	NA	NA	CASSYSNKNYGYTF	TGTGCCAGCAGTTACTCAAACAAAAACTATGGCTACACCTTC
TRBV18	TRBJ2-1	NA	NA	CASSPPGSPSYNEQFF	TGTGCCAGCTCACCACCGGGCAGTCCCTCCTACAATGAGCAGTTCTTC
TRBV9	TRBJ1-2	NA	NA	CASSSRGDSYGYTF	TGTGCCAGCAGCTCCCGGGGGGATAGCTATGGCTACACCTTC
TRBV6-1	TRBJ2-1	NA	NA	CASSERYEQFF	TGTGCCAGCAGTGAGCGATATGAGCAGTTCTTC
TRBV7-2	TRBJ1-2	NA	NA	CASSLWGGHGYTF	TGTGCCAGCAGCTTATGGGGGGGCCATGGCTACACCTTC
TRBV7-2	TRBJ1-3	once	TRBD1	CASSLLQGATGNTIYF	TGTGCCAGCAGCTTACTTCAGGGGGCCACTGGAAACACCATATATTTT
TRBV15	TRBJ2-7	NA	NA	CATSRFAAHNTYEQYF	TGTGCCACCAGCAGATTCGCGGCTCACAATACCTACGAGCAGTACTTC
TRBV7-2	TRBJ2-7	NA	NA	CASSFSGPGEQYF	TGTGCCAGCAGCTTTTCTGGTCCGGGCGAGCAGTACTTC
TRBV18	TRBJ1-5	NA	TRBD1	CASSLDRDQPQHF	TGTGCCAGCTCCCTGGACAGGGACCAGCCCCAGCATTTT
TRBV27	TRBJ2-1	NA	NA	CASSLRAGRGEQFF	TGTGCCAGCAGTTTACGGGCGGGGAGGGGGGAGCAGTTCTTC
TRBV29-1	TRBJ1-2	NA	NA	CSVEGHIYGYTF	TGCAGCGTTGAGGGACACATCTATGGCTACACCTTC
TRBV5-6	TRBJ1-3	NA	NA	CASSAYSYSGNTIYF	TGTGCCAGCAGCGCATACAGTTACTCTGGAAACACCATATATTTT
TRBV18	TRBJ2-7	once	NA	CASSRSGSLYEQYF	TGTGCCAGCTCGCGTTCCGGGTCTTTATACGAGCAGTACTTC
TRBV2	TRBJ2-7	NA	NA	CASCYTYEQYF	TGTGCCAGCTGCTATACCTACGAGCAGTACTTC
TRBV7-2	TRBJ1-2	NA	NA	CASTLGLGGRGYTF	TGTGCCAGCACCCTAGGGTTGGGAGGGCGTGGCTACACCTTC
TRBV28	TRBJ2-1	once	NA	CASSFGAGRLNEQFF	TGTGCCAGCAGTTTCGGGGCGGGACGTTTAAATGAGCAGTTCTTC
TRBV5-1	TRBJ1-3	once	TRBD1	CASSLGQGTGNTIYF	TGCGCCAGCAGCTTGGGACAGGGGACTGGAAACACCATATATTTT
TRBV9	TRBJ2-5	NA	NA	CASSVGGSQETQYF	TGTGCCAGCAGCGTGGGGGGTTCCCAAGAGACCCAGTACTTC
TRBV7-3	TRBJ1-4	NA	TRBD1	CASSSRTGGSTNEKLFF	TGTGCCAGCAGCTCGCGGACAGGGGGATCAACTAATGAAAAACTGTTTTTT
TRBV3-1/TRBV3-2	TRBJ1-2	NA	NA	CASGRHNYGYTF	TGTGCCAGTGGGCGCCATAACTATGGCTACACCTTC
TRBV19	TRBJ2-1	NA	TRBD1	CASSVPGQGYNEQFF	TGTGCCAGTAGTGTCCCGGGACAGGGCTACAATGAGCAGTTCTTC
TRBV7-6	TRBJ2-3	NA	TRBD2	CASSPGLAGVGIDTQYF	TGTGCCAGCAGCCCCGGACTAGCGGGAGTAGGGATTGATACGCAGTATTTT